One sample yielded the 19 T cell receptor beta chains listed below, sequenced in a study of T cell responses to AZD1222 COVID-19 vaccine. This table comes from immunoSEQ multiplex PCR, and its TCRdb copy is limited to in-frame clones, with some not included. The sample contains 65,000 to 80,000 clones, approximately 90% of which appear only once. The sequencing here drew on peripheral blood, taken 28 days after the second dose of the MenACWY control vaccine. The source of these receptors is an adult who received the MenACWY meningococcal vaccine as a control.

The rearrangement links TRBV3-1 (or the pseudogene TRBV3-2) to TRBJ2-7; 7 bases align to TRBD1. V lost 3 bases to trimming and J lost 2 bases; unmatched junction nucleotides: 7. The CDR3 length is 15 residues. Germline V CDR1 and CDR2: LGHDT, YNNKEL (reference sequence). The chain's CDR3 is CASSQKGQSTYEQYF. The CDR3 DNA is TGTGCCAGCAGCCAGAAGGGACAGTCAACCTACGAGCAGTACTTC.

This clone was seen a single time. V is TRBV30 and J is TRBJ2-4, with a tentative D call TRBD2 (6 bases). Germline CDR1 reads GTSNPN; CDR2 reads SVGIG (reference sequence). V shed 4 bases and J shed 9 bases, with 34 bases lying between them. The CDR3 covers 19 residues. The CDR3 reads CAWTAAIRSGPLGRSIQYF. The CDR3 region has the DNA TGTGCCTGGACGGCGGCTATTAGAAGCGGGCCGTTGGGGAGGAGCATTCAGTACTTC.

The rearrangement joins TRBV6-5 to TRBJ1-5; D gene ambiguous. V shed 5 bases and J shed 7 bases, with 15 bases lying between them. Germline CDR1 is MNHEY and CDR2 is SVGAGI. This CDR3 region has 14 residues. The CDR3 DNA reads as TGTGCCAGCAGTCCTGAATGGCCTTGGCAGCCCCAGCATTTT. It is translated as CASSPEWPWQPQHF.

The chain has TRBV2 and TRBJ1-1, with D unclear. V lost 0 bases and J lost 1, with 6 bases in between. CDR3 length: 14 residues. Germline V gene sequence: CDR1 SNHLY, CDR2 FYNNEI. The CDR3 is CASSEATQNTEAFF. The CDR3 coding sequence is TGTGCCAGCAGTGAAGCGACGCAGAACACTGAAGCTTTCTTT.

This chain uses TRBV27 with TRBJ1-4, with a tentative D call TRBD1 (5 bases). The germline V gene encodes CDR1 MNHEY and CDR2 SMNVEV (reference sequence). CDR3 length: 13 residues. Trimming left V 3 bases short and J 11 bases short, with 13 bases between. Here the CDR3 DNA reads TGTGCCAGCAGTTTGAACTCAGGGACCAAACTGTTTTTT. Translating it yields CASSLNSGTKLFF.

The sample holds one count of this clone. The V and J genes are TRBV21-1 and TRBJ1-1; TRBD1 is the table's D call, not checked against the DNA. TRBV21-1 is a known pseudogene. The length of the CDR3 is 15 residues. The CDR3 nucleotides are TGTGCCAGCAACCCGGGAAGGGACAGAAACACTGAAGCTTTCTTT. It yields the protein CASNPGRDRNTEAFF.

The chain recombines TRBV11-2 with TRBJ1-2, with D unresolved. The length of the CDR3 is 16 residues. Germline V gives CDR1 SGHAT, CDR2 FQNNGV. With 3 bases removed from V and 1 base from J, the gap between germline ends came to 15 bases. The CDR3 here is CASSFSTDPGNYGYTF. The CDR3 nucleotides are TGTGCCAGCAGCTTCTCAACCGATCCGGGTAACTATGGCTACACCTTC.

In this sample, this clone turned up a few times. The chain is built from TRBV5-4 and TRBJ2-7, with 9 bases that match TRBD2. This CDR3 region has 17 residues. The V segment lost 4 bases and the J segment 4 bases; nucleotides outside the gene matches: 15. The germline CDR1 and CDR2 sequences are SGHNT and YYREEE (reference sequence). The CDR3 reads CASSRPLGLAGLYEQYF. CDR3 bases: TGTGCCAGCAGCCGCCCCTTGGGTCTAGCGGGGCTATACGAGCAGTACTTC.

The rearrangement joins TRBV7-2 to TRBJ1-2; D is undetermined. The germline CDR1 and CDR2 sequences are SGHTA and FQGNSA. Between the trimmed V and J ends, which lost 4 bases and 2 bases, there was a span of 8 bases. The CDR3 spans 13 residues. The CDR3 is CASSSPWNYGYTF. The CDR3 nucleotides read TGTGCCAGCAGCTCGCCATGGAACTATGGCTACACCTTC. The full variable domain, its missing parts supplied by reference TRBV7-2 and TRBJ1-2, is GAGVSQSPSNKVTEKGKDVELRCDPISGHTALYWYRQSLGQGLEFLIYFQGNSAPDKSGLPSDRFSAERTGGSVSTLTIQRTQQEDSAVYLCASSSPWNYGYTFGSGTRLTVV.

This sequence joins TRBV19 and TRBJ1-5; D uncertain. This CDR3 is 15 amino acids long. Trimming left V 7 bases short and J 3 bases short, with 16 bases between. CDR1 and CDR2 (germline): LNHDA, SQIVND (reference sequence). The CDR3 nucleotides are TGTGCCAGTAATTGGGCGGACGCCTTCAATCAGCCCCAGCATTTT. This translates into CASNWADAFNQPQHF.

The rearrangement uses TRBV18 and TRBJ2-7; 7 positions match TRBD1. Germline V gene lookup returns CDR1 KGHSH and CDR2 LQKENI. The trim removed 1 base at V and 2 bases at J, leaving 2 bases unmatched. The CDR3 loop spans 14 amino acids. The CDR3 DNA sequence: TGTGCCAGCTCACCACGACAGGGCACCTACGAGCAGTACTTC. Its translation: CASSPRQGTYEQYF. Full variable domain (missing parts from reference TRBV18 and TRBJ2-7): NAGVMQNPRHLVRRRGQEARLRCSPMKGHSHVYWYRQLPEEGLKFMVYLQKENIIDESGMPKERFSAEFPKEGPSILRIQQVVRGDSAAYFCASSPRQGTYEQYFGPGTRLTVT.

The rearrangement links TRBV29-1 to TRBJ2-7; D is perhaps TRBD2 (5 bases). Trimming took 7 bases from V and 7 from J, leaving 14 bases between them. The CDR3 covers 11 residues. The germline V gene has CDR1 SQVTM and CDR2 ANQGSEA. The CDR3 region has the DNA TGCAGCGCTGCACTAGTGGGGGAGCAGTACTTC. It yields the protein CSAALVGEQYF.

CDR3 in amino acids: CASSPGTPGTQYF. CDR3 bases: TGTGCCAGCAGCCCCGGGACCCCGGGCACCCAGTACTTC. This chain joins TRBV7-2 and TRBJ2-5; D might be TRBD1 or TRBD2, each matching 5 bases. Germline loops: CDR1 SGHTA, CDR2 FQGNSA. The CDR3 length is 13 residues. V was pared by 5 bases and J by 8 bases, with 15 bases between.

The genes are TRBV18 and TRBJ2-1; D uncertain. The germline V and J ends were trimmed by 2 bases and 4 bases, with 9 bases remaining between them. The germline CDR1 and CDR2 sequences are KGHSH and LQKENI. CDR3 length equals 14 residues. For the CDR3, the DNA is TGTGCCAGCTCACCAGGGGTGTCGTACAATGAGCAGTTCTTC. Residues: CASSPGVSYNEQFF.

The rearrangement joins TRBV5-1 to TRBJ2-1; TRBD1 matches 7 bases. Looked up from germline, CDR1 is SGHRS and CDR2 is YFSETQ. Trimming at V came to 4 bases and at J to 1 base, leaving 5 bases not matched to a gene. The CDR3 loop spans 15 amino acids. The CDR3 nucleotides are TGCGCCAGCAGCCTTACAGGGGAGTCCTACAATGAGCAGTTCTTC. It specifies CASSLTGESYNEQFF.

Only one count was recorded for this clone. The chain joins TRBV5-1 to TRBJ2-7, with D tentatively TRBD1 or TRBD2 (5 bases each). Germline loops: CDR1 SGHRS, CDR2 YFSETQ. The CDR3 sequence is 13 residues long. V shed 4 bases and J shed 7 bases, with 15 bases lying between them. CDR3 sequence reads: CASSLGPEGEQYF. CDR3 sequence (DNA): TGCGCCAGCAGCCTAGGACCCGAGGGGGAGCAGTACTTC.

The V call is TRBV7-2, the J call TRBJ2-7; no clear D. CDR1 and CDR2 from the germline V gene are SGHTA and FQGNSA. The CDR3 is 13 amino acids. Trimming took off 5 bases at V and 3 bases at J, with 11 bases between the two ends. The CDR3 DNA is TGTGCCAGCAGCGCTCAGCTACTCTACGAGCAGTACTTC. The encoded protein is CASSAQLLYEQYF.

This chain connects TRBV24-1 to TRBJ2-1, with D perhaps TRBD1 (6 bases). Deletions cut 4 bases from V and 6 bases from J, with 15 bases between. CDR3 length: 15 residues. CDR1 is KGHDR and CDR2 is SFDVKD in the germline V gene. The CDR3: CATSDPGQPPNEQFF. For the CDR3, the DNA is TGTGCCACCAGTGACCCCGGACAGCCGCCCAATGAGCAGTTCTTC.

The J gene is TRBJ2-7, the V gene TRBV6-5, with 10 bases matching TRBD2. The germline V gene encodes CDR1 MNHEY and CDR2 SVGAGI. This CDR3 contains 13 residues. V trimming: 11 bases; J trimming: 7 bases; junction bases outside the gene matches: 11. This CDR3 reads CAATAGGSREQYF. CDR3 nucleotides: TGTGCCGCCACAGCGGGAGGGTCTCGAGAGCAGTACTTC.